Below, one TCR beta chain is given with its context. Its antigen remains unknown. This CDR3 is also generated by other DNA sequences in the sample. The source of the sample is a study of cytomegalovirus exposure and HLA in healthy donors. Broader study findings: Cytomegalovirus status was reportedly diagnosed by the classifier with high specificity and sensitivity. Cytomegalovirus association was assigned to under 200 TCR beta chains.

Sequenced by immunoSEQ multiplex PCR; TCRdb stores in-frame clones only, minus some. The table includes 120,000 to 150,000 clones, around 90% detected once. CDR1 is SQVTM and CDR2 is ANQGSEA in the germline V gene. This CDR3 is 13 amino acids long. V gave up 1 base and J gave up 2 bases, with 5 bases separating them. The study drew the donors from its approximately 120-subject validation cohort, separate from the roughly 710-subject first cohort. The sequencing sample was made of PBMCs. This TCR derives from a man aged 18 to 30 in good health and CMV-seropositive. The chain recombines TRBV29-1 with TRBJ2-2; D not certain. The CDR3: CSVEGYNTGELFF. In DNA form, the CDR3 reads TGCAGCGTTGAAGGCTATAACACCGGGGAGCTGTTTTTT.